The 23 T cell receptor beta chains in this list originate from one sample, sequenced in a study of cytomegalovirus exposure and HLA in healthy donors. 60 Vbeta and 13 Jbeta primers were used in PCR. Profiling relied on immunoSEQ multiplex PCR, and the TCRdb table lists in-frame clones only, not all of them. The sample includes over 150,000 clones, 80% of them seen just once. The sequenced sample was PBMCs. The receptors here all came from a man aged 25-40 years in good health and CMV-seronegative.

The rearrangement links TRBV19 to TRBJ1-2, with D unclear. Germline V gene data show CDR1 as LNHDA and CDR2 as SQIVND (reference sequence). This CDR3 spans 16 amino acids. Between the trimmed V and J ends, which lost 2 bases and 1 base, there was a span of 14 bases. In DNA form, the CDR3 reads TGTGCCAGTAGTATAAGGGAGGCCGGCATTAACTATGGCTACACCTTC. Protein: CASSIREAGINYGYTF.

This clone was counted between two and nine times. This chain links TRBV15 with TRBJ1-1, with TRBD1 matching over 9 bases. The V segment lost 9 bases and the J segment 6 bases; nucleotides outside the gene matches: 5. Germline lookup yields CDR1 LNHNV and CDR2 YYDKDF (reference sequence). This CDR3 has 12 amino acids. The CDR3: CATGTGSPEAFF. Here the CDR3 DNA reads TGTGCCACAGGGACAGGGAGCCCTGAAGCTTTCTTT.

The rearrangement links TRBV19 to TRBJ2-3; 8 nucleotides line up with TRBD2. The trim removed 2 bases at V and 1 base at J, leaving 11 bases unmatched. CDR1 and CDR2 from the germline V gene are LNHDA and SQIVND (reference sequence). The CDR3 extends over 18 amino acids. The DNA for the CDR3 is TGTGCCAGTAGTATATGGCTAGCGGGTGGTAGGGGCACAGATACGCAGTATTTT. This codes for CASSIWLAGGRGTDTQYF. Full variable domain (outside the CDR3, taken from reference TRBV19 and TRBJ2-3): DGGITQSPKYLFRKEGQNVTLSCEQNLNHDAMYWYRQDPGQGLRLIYYSQIVNDFQKGDIAEGYSVSREKKESFPLTVTSAQKNPTAFYLCASSIWLAGGRGTDTQYFGPGTRLTVL.

The V and J genes are TRBV27 and TRBJ2-1; 12 nucleotides agree with TRBD1. The CDR3 runs 16 residues. Germline V gives CDR1 MNHEY, CDR2 SMNVEV (reference sequence). V trimming: 6 bases; J trimming: 6 bases; junction bases outside the gene matches: 9. The CDR3 spells CASSLLGTGGANEQFF. In nucleotides, the CDR3 is TGTGCCAGCAGCCTCCTGGGGACAGGGGGCGCCAATGAGCAGTTCTTC.

This clone was observed a single time. The CDR3 nucleotides are TGTGCCAGCAGTTCAGGCACCATATATTTT. Residues: CASSSGTIYF. The gene calls are TRBV28 and TRBJ1-3; D call uncertain. Germline V lookup: CDR1 MDHEN, CDR2 SYDVKM. CDR3 length equals 10 residues. V was shortened by 4 bases and J by 9 bases, with 4 bases between the two germline ends.

This clone turned up a few times. V usage is TRBV7-3 and J usage is TRBJ2-2, with D uncertain. The CDR3 runs to 16 residues. The germline gives CDR1 SGHTA, CDR2 FQGTGA. Trimming removed 5 bases from V and 0 bases from J, with 13 bases in between. This chain's CDR3 is CASSLRTIANTGELFF. The DNA of the CDR3 is TGTGCCAGCAGCCTGCGTACGATCGCGAACACCGGGGAGCTGTTTTTT.

In regard to this clone: Different DNA sequences within this sample yield the same CDR3. The CDR3 DNA sequence: TGTGCCAGCAGCTTGGACAGGCTTAATGAAAAACTGTTTTTT. This gives the protein CASSLDRLNEKLFF. This sequence joins TRBV7-2 and TRBJ1-4, with 7 bases lining up with TRBD1. The germline V gene has CDR1 SGHTA and CDR2 FQGNSA. The CDR3 spans 14 residues. V was clipped by 3 bases and J by 4 bases; unmatched bases: 2. The variable domain in full, with the rest retrieved from reference TRBV7-2 and TRBJ1-4, is GAGVSQSPSNKVTEKGKDVELRCDPISGHTALYWYRQSLGQGLEFLIYFQGNSAPDKSGLPSDRFSAERTGGSVSTLTIQRTQQEDSAVYLCASSLDRLNEKLFFGSGTQLSVL.

This clone was observed a handful of times. This rearrangement joins TRBV13 to TRBJ2-3; possibly TRBD2 for D (5 bases). The V gene lost 10 bases and the J gene lost 1 base, with 12 bases spanning the gap. Germline loops: CDR1 PRHDT, CDR2 FYEKMQ (reference sequence). The CDR3 contains 13 residues. The CDR3 loop reads CATRGGGTDTQYF. As DNA, the CDR3 is TGTGCCACCCGGGGTGGCGGCACAGATACGCAGTATTTT.

This chain connects TRBV6-1 to TRBJ2-7; tentatively, D is TRBD2 (6 bases). The CDR3 spans 14 residues. Per the germline V gene, CDR1 is MNHNS and CDR2 is SASEGT. The ends were cut back, 8 bases at V and 4 bases at J, with 18 bases in the middle. The CDR3 loop reads CASSGGGVQYEQYF. The CDR3 DNA reads as TGTGCCAGCTCCGGGGGAGGAGTGCAATACGAGCAGTACTTC.

This clone has only a few counts. The chain employs TRBV27 and TRBJ2-1, with 7 bases matching TRBD2. V shed 5 bases and J 13 bases; nucleotides not matched to a gene: 5. Per the germline V gene, CDR1 is MNHEY and CDR2 is SMNVEV (reference sequence). CDR3 length: 11 residues. The CDR3 reads CASSPGTIQFF. The CDR3 coding sequence is TGTGCCAGCAGTCCCGGGACTATTCAGTTCTTC.

This clone was seen a handful of times. The CDR3 DNA sequence: TGTGCCTGGACTAGCGGGGTTAGCACAGATACGCAGTATTTT. Translation gives CAWTSGVSTDTQYF. This chain links TRBV30 with TRBJ2-3; 9 nucleotides align to TRBD2. Per the germline V gene, CDR1 is GTSNPN and CDR2 is SVGIG (reference sequence). The CDR3 is made up of 14 amino acids. J was trimmed by 0 bases and V by 4 bases; bases with no gene match: 2.

V and J are TRBV30 and TRBJ1-3, with D unclear. The CDR3 has 16 amino acids. The germline V and J ends were trimmed by 0 bases and 0 bases, with 12 bases remaining between them. The V gene's germline CDR1 is GTSNPN and CDR2 SVGIG (reference sequence). CDR3 sequence (DNA): TGTGCCTGGAGTGTACTGGGAGGGAGCTCTGGAAACACCATATATTTT. Translating it yields CAWSVLGGSSGNTIYF.

In its sample, this clone was seen a few times. The J gene is TRBJ2-7, the V gene TRBV13, with a tentative D call TRBD1 (6 bases). Germline V lookup: CDR1 PRHDT, CDR2 FYEKMQ (reference sequence). Trimming removed 6 bases from V and 7 bases from J, with 25 bases in between. This CDR3 contains 16 residues. For the CDR3, the DNA is TGTGCCAGCAGTTTGGGGATGGGGACATATACCGGTGAGCAGTACTTC. The encoded protein is CASSLGMGTYTGEQYF.

The chain couples TRBV7-3 to TRBJ2-1; D gene unclear. Germline assignment: CDR1 SGHTA and CDR2 FQGTGA. The CDR3 totals 14 residues. V was pared by 0 bases and J by 3 bases, with 6 bases between. CDR3 protein: CASSLTPSYNEQFF. CDR3 in DNA: TGTGCCAGCAGCTTAACCCCCAGCTACAATGAGCAGTTCTTC.

This chain uses TRBV6-1 with TRBJ2-2, with a weak D call TRBD1 (6 bases). Germline V gene data show CDR1 as MNHNS and CDR2 as SASEGT. The CDR3 spans 15 residues. V dropped 6 bases and J dropped 4 bases, with 15 bases sitting between them. In DNA, the CDR3 is TGTGCCAGCAGCGTACAGGGTGAGGGCACCGGGGAGCTGTTTTTT. It yields the protein CASSVQGEGTGELFF.

The rearrangement links TRBV30 to TRBJ2-1; D may be TRBD2 (5 bases). CDR1 is GTSNPN, CDR2 SVGIG, per germline (reference sequence). V lost 0 bases to trimming and J lost 9 bases, with 12 bases between them. The CDR3 consists of 13 residues. The CDR3 here is CAWSVVLASEQFF. CDR3 DNA sequence: TGTGCCTGGAGTGTAGTCCTAGCAAGTGAGCAGTTCTTC.

The chain has TRBV28 and TRBJ2-7; 10 nucleotides line up with TRBD1. Per germline, CDR1 MDHEN and CDR2 SYDVKM. Unmatched junction bases numbered 3, after V lost 7 bases and J lost 0 bases. The CDR3 length is 14 residues. This chain's CDR3 is CASTWTGGSYEQYF. The CDR3 nucleotides read TGTGCCAGCACCTGGACAGGGGGCTCCTACGAGCAGTACTTC.

In the case of this clone: A junction boundary mismatches the germline segment, possibly from a read error. The V gene is TRBV9, the J gene TRBJ2-3; a weak D match, TRBD1 (6 bases). The CDR3 is made up of 15 amino acids. The germline gives CDR1 SGDLS, CDR2 YYNGEE. CDR3 sequence: CASSYQRGGTGTQYF. The DNA of the CDR3 is TGTGCCAGCAGCTATCAGCGAGGGGGTACAGGTACGCAGTATTTT.

This clone was seen a handful of times. This sequence joins TRBV7-3 and TRBJ2-2, with TRBD2 identical over 7 bases. CDR1 is SGHTA and CDR2 is FQGTGA in the germline V gene. V was pared by 2 bases and J by 5 bases, with 2 bases of the junction left unmatched. The CDR3 has 14 residues. CDR3 bases: TGTGCCAGCAGCTTAGGTAGCGGGACCGGGGAGCTGTTTTTT. As protein: CASSLGSGTGELFF.

For the CDR3, the DNA is TGTGCCAGCAGCTTGGCCGGGACTAGCGGGAGTGGTGAGCAGTTCTTC. Amino acids: CASSLAGTSGSGEQFF. The chain recombines TRBV7-7 with TRBJ2-1; 14 bases align to TRBD2. Germline V gene lookup returns CDR1 SSHAT and CDR2 FNYEAQ (reference sequence). With 3 bases clipped from V and 9 bases from J, the junction kept 7 bases outside the gene matches. The CDR3 is made up of 16 amino acids.

For this clone: The junction departs from the called germline gene at one end, perhaps through a read error. The V gene is TRBV5-4, the J gene TRBJ2-1; 8 nucleotides align to TRBD1. CDR3 length equals 16 residues. The germline V gene encodes CDR1 SGHNT and CDR2 YYREEE (reference sequence). In nucleotides, the CDR3 is TGTGCCAGCAGCTCCCCCACTTTGACAGGGGACAATGCGCAGTTCTTC. Residues: CASSSPTLTGDNAQFF. The whole variable domain, filled in from reference TRBV5-4 and TRBJ2-1, reads ETGVTQSPTHLIKTRGQQVTLRCSSQSGHNTVSWYQQALGQGPQFIFQYYREEENGRGNFPPRFSGLQFPNYSSELNVNALELDDSALYLCASSSPTLTGDNAQFFGPGTRLTVL.

V usage is TRBV28 and J usage is TRBJ1-2; D unresolved. The germline V gene has CDR1 MDHEN and CDR2 SYDVKM. Deletions cut 2 bases from V and 8 bases from J, with 12 bases between. This CDR3 region has 13 residues. As DNA, the CDR3 is TGTGCCAGCAGTTTAAGACACAGCGGCGGCTACACCTTC. Protein product: CASSLRHSGGYTF.

The chain links TRBV18 to TRBJ1-1; 8 nucleotides align to TRBD1. The CDR3 length is 15 residues. Germline V gene lookup returns CDR1 KGHSH and CDR2 LQKENI. Losses at the gene ends were 3 bases for V and 7 bases for J; bases not matched to a gene: 10. The CDR3 coding sequence is TGTGCCAGCTCACCGCAGGGGGCGCGGACGGGTGAAGCTTTCTTT. This codes for CASSPQGARTGEAFF.